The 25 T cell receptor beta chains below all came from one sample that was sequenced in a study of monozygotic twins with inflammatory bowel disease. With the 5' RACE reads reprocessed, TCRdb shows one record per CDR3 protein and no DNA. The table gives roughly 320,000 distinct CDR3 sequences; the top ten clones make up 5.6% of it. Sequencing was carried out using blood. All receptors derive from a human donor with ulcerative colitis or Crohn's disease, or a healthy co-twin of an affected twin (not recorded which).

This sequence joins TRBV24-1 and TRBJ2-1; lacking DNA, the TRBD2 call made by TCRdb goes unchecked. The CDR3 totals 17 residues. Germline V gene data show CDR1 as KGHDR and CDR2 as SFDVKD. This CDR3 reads CATSGGLAGFRLNEQFF.

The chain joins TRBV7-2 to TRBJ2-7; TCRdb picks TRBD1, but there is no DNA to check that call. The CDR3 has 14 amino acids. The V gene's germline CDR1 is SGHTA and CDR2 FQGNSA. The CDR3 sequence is CASSLGGLTYEQYF.

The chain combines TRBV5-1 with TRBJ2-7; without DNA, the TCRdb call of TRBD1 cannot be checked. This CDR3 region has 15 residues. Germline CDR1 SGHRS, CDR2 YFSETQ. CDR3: CASSWGQGAAYEQYF.

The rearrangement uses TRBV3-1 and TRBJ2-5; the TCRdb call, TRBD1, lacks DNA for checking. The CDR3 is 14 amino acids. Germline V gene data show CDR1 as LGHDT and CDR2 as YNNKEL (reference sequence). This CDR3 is CASSQQGTQETQYF.

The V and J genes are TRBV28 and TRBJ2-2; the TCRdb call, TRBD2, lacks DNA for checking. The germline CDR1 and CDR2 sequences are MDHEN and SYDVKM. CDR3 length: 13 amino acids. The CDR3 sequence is CASSVVGPGELFF. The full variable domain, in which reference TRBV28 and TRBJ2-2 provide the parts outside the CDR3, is DVKVTQSSRYLVKRTGEKVFLECVQDMDHENMFWYRQDPGLGLRLIYFSYDVKMKEKGDIPEGYSVSREKKERFSLILESASTNQTSMYLCASSVVGPGELFFGEGSRLTVL.

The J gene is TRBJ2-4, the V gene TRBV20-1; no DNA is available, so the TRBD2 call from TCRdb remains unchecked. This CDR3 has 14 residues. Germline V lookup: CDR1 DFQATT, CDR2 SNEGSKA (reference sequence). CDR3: CRGANGEAKNIQYF.

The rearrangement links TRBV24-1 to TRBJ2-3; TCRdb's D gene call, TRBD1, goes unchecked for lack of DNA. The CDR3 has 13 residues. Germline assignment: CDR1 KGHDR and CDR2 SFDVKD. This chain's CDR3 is CATTGPHSDTQYF.

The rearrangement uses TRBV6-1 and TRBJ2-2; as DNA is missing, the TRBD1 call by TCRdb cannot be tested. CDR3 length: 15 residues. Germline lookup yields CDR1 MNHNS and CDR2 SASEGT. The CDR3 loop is CASRGDAARTGELFF.

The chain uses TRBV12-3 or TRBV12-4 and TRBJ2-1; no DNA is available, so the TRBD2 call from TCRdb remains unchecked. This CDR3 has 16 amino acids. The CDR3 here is CASKKLAGGPYNEQFF.

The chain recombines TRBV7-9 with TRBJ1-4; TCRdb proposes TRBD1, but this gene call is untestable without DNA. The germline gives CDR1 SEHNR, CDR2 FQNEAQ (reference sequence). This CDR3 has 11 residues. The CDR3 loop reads CASSLRGELFF.

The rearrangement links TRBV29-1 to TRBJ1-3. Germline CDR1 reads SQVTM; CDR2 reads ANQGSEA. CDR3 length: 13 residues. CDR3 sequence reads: CSVGGSSGNTIYF.

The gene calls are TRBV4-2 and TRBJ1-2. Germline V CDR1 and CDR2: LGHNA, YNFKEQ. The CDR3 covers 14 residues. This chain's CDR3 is CASSQGQQNYGYTF.

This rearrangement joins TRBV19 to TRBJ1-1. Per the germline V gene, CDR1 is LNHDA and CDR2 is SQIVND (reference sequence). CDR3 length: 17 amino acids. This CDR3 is CASTPLGLTGMNTEAFF.

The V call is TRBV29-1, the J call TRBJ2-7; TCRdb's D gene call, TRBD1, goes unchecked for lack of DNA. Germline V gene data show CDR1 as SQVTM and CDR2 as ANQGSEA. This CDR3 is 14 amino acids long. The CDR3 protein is CSVNPGQGPYEQYF.

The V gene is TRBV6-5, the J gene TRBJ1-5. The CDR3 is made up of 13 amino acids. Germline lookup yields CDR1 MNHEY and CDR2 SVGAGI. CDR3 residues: CASSYSTDQPQHF.

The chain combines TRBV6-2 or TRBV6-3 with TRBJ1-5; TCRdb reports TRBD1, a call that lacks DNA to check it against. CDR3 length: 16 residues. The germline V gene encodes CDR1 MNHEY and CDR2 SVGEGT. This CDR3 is CASKSGTAYSNQPQHF.

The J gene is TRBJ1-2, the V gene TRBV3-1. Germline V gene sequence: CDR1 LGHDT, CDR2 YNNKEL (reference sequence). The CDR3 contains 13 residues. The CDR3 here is CASSQRTNYGYTF.

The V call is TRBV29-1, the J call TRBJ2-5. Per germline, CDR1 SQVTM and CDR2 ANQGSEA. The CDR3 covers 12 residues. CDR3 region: CSVRTAKETQYF.

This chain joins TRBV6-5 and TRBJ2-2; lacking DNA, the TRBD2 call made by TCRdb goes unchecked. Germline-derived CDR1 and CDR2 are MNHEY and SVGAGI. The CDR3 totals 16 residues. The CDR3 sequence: CASSYRRAGGHGELFF.

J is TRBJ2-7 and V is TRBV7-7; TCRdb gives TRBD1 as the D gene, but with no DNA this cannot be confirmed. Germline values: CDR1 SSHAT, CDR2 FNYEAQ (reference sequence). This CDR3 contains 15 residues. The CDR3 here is CASSPGPLRGHEQYF.

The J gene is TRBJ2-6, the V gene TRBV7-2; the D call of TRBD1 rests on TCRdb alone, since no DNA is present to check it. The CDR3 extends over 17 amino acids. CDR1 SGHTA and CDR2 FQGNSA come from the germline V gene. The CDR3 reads CASSLTGPSSGANVLTF.

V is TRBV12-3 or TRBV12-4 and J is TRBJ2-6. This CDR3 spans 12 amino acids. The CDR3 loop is CASSLNRIVLTF.

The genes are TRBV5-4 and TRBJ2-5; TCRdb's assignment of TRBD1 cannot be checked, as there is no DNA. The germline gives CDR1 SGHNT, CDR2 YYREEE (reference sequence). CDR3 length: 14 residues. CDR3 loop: CASSGAAEQETQYF.

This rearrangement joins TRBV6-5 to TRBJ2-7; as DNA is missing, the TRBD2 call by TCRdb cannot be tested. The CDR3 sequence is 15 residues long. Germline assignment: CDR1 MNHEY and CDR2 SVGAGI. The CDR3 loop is CASSLLAGGINEQYF.

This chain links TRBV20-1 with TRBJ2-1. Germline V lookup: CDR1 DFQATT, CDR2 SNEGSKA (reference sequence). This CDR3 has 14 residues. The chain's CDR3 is CSAYRGSSYNEQFF.